This T cell receptor beta chain was identified during a study of T cell responses to AZD1222 COVID-19 vaccine. Study-wide results and caveats: Per reports, nearly half of all spike-specific TCRs target regions that are unmutated in variants.

V lost 4 bases, J lost 7 bases, and 17 bases lay in between. CDR3 length equals 14 residues. Germline lookup yields CDR1 SGDLS and CDR2 YYNGEE. The table came from immunoSEQ multiplex PCR; TCRdb's copy has only in-frame clones and leaves some out. The sample carries more than 140,000 clones, approximately 90% recorded once. As regards this clone: Its target is not known.

The chain recombines TRBV9 with TRBJ1-2; D gene unclear. The material sequenced was peripheral blood, taken on day 0 of MenACWY control vaccination. This sequence originates from an adult in good health. The CDR3, as DNA: TGTGCCAGCAGCCCCGAGGGCGGATGGGGTGGCTACACCTTC. Its translation: CASSPEGGWGGYTF.